The present T cell receptor beta chain was sequenced within a study of low-dose radiotherapy and immunotherapy resistance in tumors. Background on the study: Cohort 1 was given 0.5 Gy fractions every 2 weeks, 6.5 Gy in total. The schedule for Cohort 2 used 1 Gy per fraction every two weeks, which added up to 13 Gy over 26 weeks.

Primers targeting TRAV and TRBV primed first-strand cDNA, covering alpha and beta chains. The TCRs were subjected to amplification over about 20 PCR cycles employing a constant-region primer in conjunction with a V-primer adapter. The authors amplified isolated mRNA by in vitro transcription. TCRdb redid the calling of the reads with MiXCR, one entry per CDR3 protein. The sample includes 9,500 to 14,000 distinct CDR3 sequences, less than 75% seen only once; the top ten take approximately 12%. The CDR3 runs to 17 residues. With 0 bases clipped from V and 6 bases from J, the junction kept 14 bases outside the gene matches. Germline CDR1 reads MNHEY; CDR2 reads SVGEGT. Donors received a regimen that comprised nivolumab, ipilimumab, aspirin, low-dose cyclophosphamide and low-dose radiotherapy.

The chain carries TRBV6-2 or TRBV6-3 and TRBJ2-7, with 7 bases fitting TRBD1. The TCR comes from a human donor with advanced metastatic prostate, ovarian, gallbladder or colorectal cancer (not recorded which). This table probably holds off-target reads from a library built for another chain. The CDR3: CASSYSRWGQQTAEQYF. The CDR3 region has the DNA TGTGCCAGCAGTTACTCGAGGTGGGGACAGCAGACAGCCGAGCAGTACTTC.